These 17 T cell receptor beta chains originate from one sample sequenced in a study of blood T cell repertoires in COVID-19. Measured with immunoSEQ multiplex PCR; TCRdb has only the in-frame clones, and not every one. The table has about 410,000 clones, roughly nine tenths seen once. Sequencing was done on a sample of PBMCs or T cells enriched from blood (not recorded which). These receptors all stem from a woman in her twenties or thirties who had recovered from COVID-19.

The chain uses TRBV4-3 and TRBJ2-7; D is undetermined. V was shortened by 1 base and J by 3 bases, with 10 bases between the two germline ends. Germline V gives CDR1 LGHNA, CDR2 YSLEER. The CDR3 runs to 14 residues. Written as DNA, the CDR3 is TGCGCCAGCAGCCAAGGAGGTAGAGGCTACGAGCAGTACTTC. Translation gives CASSQGGRGYEQYF.

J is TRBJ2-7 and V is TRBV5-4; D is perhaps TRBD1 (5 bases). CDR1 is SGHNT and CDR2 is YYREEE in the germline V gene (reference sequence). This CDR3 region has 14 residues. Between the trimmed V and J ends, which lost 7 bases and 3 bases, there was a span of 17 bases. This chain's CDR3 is CASSQGKGYYEQYF. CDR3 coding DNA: TGTGCCAGCTCGCAGGGTAAGGGTTACTACGAGCAGTACTTC.

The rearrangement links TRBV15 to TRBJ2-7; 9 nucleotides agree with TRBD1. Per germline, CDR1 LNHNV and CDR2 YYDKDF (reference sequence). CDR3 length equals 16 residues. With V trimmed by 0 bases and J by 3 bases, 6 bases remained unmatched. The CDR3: CATSRDRDRVSYEQYF. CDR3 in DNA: TGTGCCACCAGCAGAGACCGGGACAGGGTCAGCTACGAGCAGTACTTC.

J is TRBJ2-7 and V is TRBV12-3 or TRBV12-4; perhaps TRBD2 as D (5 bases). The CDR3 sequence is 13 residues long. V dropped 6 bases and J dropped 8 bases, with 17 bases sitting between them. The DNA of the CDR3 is TGTGCCAGCAGCCTGGCTGGCCGGGAAAAGCAGTACTTC. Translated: CASSLAGREKQYF.

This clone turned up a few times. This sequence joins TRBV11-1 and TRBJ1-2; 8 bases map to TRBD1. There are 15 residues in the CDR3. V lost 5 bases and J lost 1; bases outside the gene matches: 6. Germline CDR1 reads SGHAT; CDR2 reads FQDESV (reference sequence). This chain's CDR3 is CASSQGQVNNYGYTF. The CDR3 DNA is TGTGCCAGCAGCCAGGGACAGGTGAATAACTATGGCTACACCTTC.

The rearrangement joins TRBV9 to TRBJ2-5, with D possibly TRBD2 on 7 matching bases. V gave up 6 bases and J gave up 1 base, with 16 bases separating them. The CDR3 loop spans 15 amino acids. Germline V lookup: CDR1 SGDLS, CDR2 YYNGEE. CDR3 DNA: TGTGCCAGCAACTTTTGGGGGGGGCTCCAAGAGACCCAGTACTTC. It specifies CASNFWGGLQETQYF.

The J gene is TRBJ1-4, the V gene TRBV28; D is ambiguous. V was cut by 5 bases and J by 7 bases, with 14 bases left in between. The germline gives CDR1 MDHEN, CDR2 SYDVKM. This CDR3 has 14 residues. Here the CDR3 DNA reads TGTGCCAGCAGTCCCCCGGGGTTTGGTGAAAAACTGTTTTTT. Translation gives CASSPPGFGEKLFF.

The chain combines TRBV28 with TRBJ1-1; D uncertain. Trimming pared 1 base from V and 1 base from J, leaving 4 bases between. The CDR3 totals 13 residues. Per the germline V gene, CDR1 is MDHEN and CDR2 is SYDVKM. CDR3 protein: CASSLYRNTEAFF. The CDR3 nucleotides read TGTGCCAGCAGTTTATACAGGAACACTGAAGCTTTCTTT.

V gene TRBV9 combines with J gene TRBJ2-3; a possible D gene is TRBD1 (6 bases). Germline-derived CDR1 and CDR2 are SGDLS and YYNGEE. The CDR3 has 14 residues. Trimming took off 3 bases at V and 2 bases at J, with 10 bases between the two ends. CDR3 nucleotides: TGTGCCAGCAGCGGCAGGACAGACACAGATACGCAGTATTTT. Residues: CASSGRTDTDTQYF.

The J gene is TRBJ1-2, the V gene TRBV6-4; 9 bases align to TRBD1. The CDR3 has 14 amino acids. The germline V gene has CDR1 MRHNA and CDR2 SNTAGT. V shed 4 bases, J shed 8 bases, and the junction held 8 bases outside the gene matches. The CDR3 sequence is CASSARQGGGGYTF. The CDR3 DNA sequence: TGTGCCAGCAGTGCAAGACAGGGGGGCGGAGGCTACACCTTC.

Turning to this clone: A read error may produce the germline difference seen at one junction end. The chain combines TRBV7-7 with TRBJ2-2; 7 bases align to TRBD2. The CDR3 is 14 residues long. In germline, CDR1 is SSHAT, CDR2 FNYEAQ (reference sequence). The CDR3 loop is CASSLGRESGELFF. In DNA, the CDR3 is TGTGCTAGCAGCTTAGGGAGGGAATCCGGGGAGCTGTTTTTT.

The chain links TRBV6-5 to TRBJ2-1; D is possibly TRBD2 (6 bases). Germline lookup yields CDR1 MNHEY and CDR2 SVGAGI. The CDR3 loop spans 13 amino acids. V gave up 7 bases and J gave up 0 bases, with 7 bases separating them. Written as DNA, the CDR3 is TGTGCCAGCACGCGGGACTCCTACAATGAGCAGTTCTTC. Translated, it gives CASTRDSYNEQFF.

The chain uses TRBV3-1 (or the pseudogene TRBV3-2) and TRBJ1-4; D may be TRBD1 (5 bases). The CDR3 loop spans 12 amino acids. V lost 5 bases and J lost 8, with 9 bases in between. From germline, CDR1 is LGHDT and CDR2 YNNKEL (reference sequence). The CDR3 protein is CASSTRGEKLFF. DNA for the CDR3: TGTGCCAGCAGCACAAGGGGAGAAAAACTGTTTTTT.

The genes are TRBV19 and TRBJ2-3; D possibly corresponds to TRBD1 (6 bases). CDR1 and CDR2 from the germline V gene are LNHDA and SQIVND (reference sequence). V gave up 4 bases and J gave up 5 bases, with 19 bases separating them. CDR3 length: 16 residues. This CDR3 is CASSKVQGTRRDTQYF. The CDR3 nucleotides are TGTGCCAGTAGTAAAGTCCAGGGGACCCGCCGAGATACGCAGTATTTT. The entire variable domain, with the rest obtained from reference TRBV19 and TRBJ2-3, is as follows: DGGITQSPKYLFRKEGQNVTLSCEQNLNHDAMYWYRQDPGQGLRLIYYSQIVNDFQKGDIAEGYSVSREKKESFPLTVTSAQKNPTAFYLCASSKVQGTRRDTQYFGPGTRLTVL.

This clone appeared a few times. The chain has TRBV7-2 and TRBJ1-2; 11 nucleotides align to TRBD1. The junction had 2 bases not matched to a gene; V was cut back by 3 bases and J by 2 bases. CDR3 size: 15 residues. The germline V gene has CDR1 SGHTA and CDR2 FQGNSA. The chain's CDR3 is CASSFGTGGNYGYTF. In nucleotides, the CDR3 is TGTGCCAGCAGCTTCGGGACAGGGGGGAACTATGGCTACACCTTC.

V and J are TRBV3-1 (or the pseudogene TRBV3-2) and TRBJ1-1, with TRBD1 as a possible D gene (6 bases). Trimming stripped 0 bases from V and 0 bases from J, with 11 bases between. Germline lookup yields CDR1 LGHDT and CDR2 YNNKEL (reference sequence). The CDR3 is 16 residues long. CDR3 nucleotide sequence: TGTGCCAGCAGCCAAGAAAGGGGGGGTATGAACACTGAAGCTTTCTTT. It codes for CASSQERGGMNTEAFF.

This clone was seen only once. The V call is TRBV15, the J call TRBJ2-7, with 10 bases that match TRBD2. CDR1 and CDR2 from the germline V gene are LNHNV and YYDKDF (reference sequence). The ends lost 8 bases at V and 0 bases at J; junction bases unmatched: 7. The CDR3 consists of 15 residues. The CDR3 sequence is CATRLAGVVSYEQYF. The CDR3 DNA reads TGTGCCACCCGGCTAGCGGGAGTCGTCTCCTACGAGCAGTACTTC.